This T cell receptor (beta chain) was captured in a study of cytotoxic CD8 clonotypes in ibrutinib-treated CLL. About the study: Response material was collected after a median 12 months of treatment, range 6 to 36.

Germline loops: CDR1 SGHRS, CDR2 YFSETQ. CDR3 length: 17 residues. J gave up 5 bases and V 4 bases, and 12 bases lay outside the gene matches. A word on this clone: What it binds is not known.

TCRdb's table, derived via immunoSEQ multiplex PCR, lists solely in-frame clones and lacks some. The sample holds about 26,000 clones, over 75% seen once. Overall study results and limits: Upon ibrutinib response clonality rose, and upon progression it fell back toward baseline.

This specimen consisted of PBMCs, obtained after 24 months of ibrutinib treatment. The receptor comes from a human donor with chronic lymphocytic leukemia. This chain joins TRBV5-1 and TRBJ2-2; 9 nucleotides align to TRBD1. This CDR3 reads CASSHSLGQGWTGELFF. DNA for the CDR3: TGCGCCAGCAGCCATTCACTGGGACAGGGATGGACCGGGGAGCTGTTTTTT. Looking up the rest from reference TRBV5-1 and TRBJ2-2 gives the full variable domain: KAGVTQTPRYLIKTRGQQVTLSCSPISGHRSVSWYQQTPGQGLQFLFEYFSETQRNKGNFPGRFSGRQFSNSRSEMNVSTLELGDSALYLCASSHSLGQGWTGELFFGEGSRLTVL.